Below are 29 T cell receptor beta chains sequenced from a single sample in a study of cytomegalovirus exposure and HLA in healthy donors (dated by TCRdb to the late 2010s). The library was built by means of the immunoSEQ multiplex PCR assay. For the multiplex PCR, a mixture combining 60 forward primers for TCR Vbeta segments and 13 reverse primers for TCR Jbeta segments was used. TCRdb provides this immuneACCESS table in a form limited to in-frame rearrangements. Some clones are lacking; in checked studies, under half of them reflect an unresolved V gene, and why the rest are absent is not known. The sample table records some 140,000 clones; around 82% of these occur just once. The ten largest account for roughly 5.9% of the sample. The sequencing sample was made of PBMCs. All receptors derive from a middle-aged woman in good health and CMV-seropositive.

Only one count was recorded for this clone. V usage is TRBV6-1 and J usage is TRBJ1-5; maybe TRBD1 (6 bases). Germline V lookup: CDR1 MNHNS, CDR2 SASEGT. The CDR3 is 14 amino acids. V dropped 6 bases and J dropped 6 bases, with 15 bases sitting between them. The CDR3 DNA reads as TGTGCCAGCAGGCCCTCAGGGGTCGGTCAGCCCCAGCATTTT. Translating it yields CASRPSGVGQPQHF.

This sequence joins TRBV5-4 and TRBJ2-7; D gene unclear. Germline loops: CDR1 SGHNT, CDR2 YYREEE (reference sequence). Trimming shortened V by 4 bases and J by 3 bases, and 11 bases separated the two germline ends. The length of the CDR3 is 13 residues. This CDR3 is CASSPPESYEQYF. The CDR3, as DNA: TGTGCCAGCAGCCCTCCCGAGAGCTACGAGCAGTACTTC.

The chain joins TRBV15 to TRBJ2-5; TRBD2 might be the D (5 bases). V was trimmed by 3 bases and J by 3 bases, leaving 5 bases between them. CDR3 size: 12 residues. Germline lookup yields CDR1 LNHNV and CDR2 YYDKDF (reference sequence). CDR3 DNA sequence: TGTGCCACCAGCAGCGGGAAAGAGACCCAGTACTTC. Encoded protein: CATSSGKETQYF.

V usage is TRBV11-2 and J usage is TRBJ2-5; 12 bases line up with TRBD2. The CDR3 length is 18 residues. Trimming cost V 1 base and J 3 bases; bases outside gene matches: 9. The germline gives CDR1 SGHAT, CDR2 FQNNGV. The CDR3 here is CASSLGDLAGGPKETQYF. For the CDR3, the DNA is TGTGCCAGCAGCTTAGGTGATCTAGCGGGAGGGCCAAAAGAGACCCAGTACTTC. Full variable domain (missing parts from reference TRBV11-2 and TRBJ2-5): EAGVAQSPRYKIIEKRQSVAFWCNPISGHATLYWYQQILGQGPKLLIQFQNNGVVDDSQLPKDRFSAERLKGVDSTLKIQPAKLEDSAVYLCASSLGDLAGGPKETQYFGPGTRLLVL.

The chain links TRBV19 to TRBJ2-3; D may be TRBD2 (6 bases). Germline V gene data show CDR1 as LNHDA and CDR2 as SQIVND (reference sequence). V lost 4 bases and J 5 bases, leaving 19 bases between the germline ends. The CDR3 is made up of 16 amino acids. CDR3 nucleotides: TGTGCCAGTAGTAGAAAAGCGGGTAGTACGCAAGATACGCAGTATTTT. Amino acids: CASSRKAGSTQDTQYF.

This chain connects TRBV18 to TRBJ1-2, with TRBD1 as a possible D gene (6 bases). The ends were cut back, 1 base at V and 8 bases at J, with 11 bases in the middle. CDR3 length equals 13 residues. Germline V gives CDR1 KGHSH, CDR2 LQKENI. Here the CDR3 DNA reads TGTGCCAGCTCACCACGGGGGCTTTACGGCTACACCTTC. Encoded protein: CASSPRGLYGYTF.

CDR3 sequence reads: CASSRAAGDRGDEQYF. In DNA form, the CDR3 reads TGTGCCAGCAGCCGGGCAGCGGGAGATCGTGGCGACGAGCAGTACTTC. V is TRBV7-9 and J is TRBJ2-7, with 8 bases matching TRBD2. V lost 5 bases to trimming and J lost 5 bases; unmatched junction nucleotides: 14. The CDR3 length is 16 residues. Germline CDR1 reads SEHNR; CDR2 reads FQNEAQ (reference sequence).

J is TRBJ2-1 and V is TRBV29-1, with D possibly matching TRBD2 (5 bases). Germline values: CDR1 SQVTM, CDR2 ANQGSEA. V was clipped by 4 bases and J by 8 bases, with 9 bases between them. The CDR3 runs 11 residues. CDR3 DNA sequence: TGCAGCGTTGGTCAGAGGGATGAGCAGTTCTTC. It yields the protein CSVGQRDEQFF.

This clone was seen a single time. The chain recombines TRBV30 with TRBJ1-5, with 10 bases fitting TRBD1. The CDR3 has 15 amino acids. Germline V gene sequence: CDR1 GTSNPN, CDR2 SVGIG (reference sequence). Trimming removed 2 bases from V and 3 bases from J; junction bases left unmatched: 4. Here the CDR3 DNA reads TGTGCCTGGAGTCCCGGGACAGGGGTCAATCAGCCCCAGCATTTT. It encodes CAWSPGTGVNQPQHF.

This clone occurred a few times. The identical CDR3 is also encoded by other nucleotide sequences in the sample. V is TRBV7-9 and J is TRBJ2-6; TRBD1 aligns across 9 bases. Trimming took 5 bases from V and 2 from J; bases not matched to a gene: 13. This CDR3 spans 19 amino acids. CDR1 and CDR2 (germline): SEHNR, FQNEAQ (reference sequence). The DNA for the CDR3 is TGTGCCAGCAGCGACACACCCGGGACAGGGCAGGCTGGGGCCAACGTCCTGACTTTC. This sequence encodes CASSDTPGTGQAGANVLTF.

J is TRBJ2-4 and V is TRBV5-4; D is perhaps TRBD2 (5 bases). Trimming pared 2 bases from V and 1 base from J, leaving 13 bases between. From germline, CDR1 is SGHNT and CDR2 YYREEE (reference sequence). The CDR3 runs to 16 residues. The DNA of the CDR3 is TGTGCCAGCAGCTTCGACTACCTGGGGGCCAAAAACATTCAGTACTTC. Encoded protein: CASSFDYLGAKNIQYF.

The CDR3 loop is CASSSGLLTLAKNIQYF. CDR3 sequence (DNA): TGTGCCAGCTCATCGGGACTTTTAACTCTAGCCAAAAACATTCAGTACTTC. V usage is TRBV18 and J usage is TRBJ2-4, with D possibly TRBD2 on 6 matching bases. Trimming shortened V by 5 bases and J by 0 bases, and 17 bases separated the two germline ends. The CDR3 extends over 17 amino acids. The germline CDR1 and CDR2 sequences are KGHSH and LQKENI.

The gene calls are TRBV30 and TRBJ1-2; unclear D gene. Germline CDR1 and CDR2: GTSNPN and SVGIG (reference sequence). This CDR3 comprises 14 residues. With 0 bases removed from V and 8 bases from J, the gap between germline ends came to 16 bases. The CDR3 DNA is TGTGCCTGGAGTGTACTCGGAGGGATCAGGGGCTACACCTTC. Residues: CAWSVLGGIRGYTF.

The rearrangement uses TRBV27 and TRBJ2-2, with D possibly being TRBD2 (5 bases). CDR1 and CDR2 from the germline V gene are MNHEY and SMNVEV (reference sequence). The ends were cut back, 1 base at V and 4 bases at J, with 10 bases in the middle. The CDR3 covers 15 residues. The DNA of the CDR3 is TGTGCCAGCAGTTTATGGCCCGCGGGCACCGGGGAGCTGTTTTTT. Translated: CASSLWPAGTGELFF.

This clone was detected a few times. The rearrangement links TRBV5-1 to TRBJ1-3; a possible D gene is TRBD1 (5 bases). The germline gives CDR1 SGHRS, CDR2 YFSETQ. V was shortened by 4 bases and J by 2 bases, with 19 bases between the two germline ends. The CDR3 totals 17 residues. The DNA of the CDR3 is TGCGCCAGCAGCCCCCGGGCAGGGAGGATAGCTGGAAACACCATATATTTT. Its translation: CASSPRAGRIAGNTIYF.

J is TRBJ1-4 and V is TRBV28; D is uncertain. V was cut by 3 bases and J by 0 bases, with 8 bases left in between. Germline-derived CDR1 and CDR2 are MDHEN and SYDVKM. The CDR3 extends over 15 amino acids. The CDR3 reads CASSFTAATNEKLFF. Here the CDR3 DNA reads TGTGCCAGCAGTTTTACAGCTGCAACTAATGAAAAACTGTTTTTT.

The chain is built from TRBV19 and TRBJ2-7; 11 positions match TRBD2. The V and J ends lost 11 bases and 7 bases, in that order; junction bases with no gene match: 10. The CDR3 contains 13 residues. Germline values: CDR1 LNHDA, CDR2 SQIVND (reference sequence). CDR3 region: CASGTSGFWEQYF. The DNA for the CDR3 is TGTGCCTCGGGGACTAGCGGTTTCTGGGAGCAGTACTTC. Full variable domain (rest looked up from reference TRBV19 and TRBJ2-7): DGGITQSPKYLFRKEGQNVTLSCEQNLNHDAMYWYRQDPGQGLRLIYYSQIVNDFQKGDIAEGYSVSREKKESFPLTVTSAQKNPTAFYLCASGTSGFWEQYFGPGTRLTVT.

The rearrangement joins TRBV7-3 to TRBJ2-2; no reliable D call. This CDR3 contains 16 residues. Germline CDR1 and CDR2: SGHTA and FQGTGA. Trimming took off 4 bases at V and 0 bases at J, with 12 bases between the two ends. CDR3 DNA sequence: TGTGCCAGCAGCTCAACCCCCAGCGCGAACACCGGGGAGCTGTTTTTT. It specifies CASSSTPSANTGELFF.

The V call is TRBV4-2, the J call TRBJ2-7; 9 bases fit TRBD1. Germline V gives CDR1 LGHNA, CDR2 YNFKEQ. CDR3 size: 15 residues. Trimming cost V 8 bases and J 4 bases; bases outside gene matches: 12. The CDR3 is CASSPGGTGSYEQYF. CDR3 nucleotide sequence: TGTGCCAGCTCCCCCGGGGGGACAGGGAGTTACGAGCAGTACTTC.

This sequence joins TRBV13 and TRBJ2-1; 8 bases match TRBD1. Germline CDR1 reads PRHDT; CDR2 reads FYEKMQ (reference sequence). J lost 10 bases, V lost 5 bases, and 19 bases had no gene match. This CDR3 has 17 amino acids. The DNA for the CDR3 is TGTGCCAGCAGCCCCGCTATGGGTTGGCAGGGGGCCGGCGAGCAGTTCTTC. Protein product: CASSPAMGWQGAGEQFF.

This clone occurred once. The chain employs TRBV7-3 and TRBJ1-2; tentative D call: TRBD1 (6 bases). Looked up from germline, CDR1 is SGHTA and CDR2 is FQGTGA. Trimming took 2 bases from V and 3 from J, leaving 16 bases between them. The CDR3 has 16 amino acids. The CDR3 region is CASSLGGGRVDYGYTF. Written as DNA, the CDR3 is TGTGCCAGCAGCTTAGGGGGGGGCAGGGTGGACTATGGCTACACCTTC.

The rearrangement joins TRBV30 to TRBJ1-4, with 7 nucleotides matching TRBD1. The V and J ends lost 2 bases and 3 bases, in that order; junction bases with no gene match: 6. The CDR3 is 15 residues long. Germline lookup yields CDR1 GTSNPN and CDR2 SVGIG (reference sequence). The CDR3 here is CAWSLLQGPNEKLFF. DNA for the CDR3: TGTGCCTGGAGTCTCCTACAGGGGCCTAATGAAAAACTGTTTTTT.

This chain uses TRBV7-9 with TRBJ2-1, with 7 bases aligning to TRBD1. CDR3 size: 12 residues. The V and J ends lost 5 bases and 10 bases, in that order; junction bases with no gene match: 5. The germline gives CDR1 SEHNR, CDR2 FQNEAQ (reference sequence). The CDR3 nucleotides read TGTGCCAGCAGCCCCGGACAGGCCGAGCAGTTCTTC. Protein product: CASSPGQAEQFF.

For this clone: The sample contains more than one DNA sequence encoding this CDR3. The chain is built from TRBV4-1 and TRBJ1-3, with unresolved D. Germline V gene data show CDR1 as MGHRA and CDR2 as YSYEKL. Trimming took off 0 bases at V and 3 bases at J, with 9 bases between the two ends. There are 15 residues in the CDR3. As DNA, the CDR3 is TGCGCCAGCAGCCAAGATCCCGGGATTGGAAACACCATATATTTT. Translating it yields CASSQDPGIGNTIYF.

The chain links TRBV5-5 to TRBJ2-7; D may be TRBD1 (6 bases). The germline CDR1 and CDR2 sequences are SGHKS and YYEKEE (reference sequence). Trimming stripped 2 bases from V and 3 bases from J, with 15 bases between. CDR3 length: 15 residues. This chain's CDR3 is CASSFDPGQHYEQYF. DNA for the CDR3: TGTGCCAGCAGCTTCGACCCGGGACAACACTACGAGCAGTACTTC.

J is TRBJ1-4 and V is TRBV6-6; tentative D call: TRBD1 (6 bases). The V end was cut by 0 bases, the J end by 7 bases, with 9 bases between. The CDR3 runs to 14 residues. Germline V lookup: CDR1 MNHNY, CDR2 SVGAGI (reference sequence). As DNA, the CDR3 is TGTGCCAGCAGTTACTCGGGGGCGTCTGAAAAACTGTTTTTT. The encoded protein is CASSYSGASEKLFF.

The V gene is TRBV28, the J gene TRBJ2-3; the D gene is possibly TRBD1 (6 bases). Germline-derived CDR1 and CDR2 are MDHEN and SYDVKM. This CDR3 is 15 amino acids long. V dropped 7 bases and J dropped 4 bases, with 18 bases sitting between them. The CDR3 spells CASTPGQGNADTQYF. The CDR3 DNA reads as TGTGCCAGCACCCCCGGGCAGGGGAACGCAGATACGCAGTATTTT. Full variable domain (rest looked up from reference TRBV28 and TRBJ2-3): DVKVTQSSRYLVKRTGEKVFLECVQDMDHENMFWYRQDPGLGLRLIYFSYDVKMKEKGDIPEGYSVSREKKERFSLILESASTNQTSMYLCASTPGQGNADTQYFGPGTRLTVL.

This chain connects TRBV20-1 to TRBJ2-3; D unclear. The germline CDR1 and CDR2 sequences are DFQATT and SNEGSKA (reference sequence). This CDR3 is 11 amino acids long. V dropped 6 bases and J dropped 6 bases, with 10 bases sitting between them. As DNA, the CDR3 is TGCAGTGCCCCGCCCGGGGATACGCAGTATTTT. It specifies CSAPPGDTQYF.

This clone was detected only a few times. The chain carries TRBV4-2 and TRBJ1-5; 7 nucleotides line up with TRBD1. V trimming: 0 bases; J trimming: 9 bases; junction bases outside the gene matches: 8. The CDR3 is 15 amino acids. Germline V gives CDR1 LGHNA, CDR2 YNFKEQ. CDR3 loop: CASSQDGTVKGPQHF. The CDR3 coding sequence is TGTGCCAGCAGCCAAGATGGGACAGTTAAAGGGCCCCAGCATTTT.